This is a list of T cell receptor beta chains from one sample in a study of cytomegalovirus exposure and HLA in healthy donors. Clones were read by immunoSEQ multiplex PCR, and TCRdb kept only the in-frame ones, dropping some. The sample carries approximately 130,000 clones, 60% to 80% recorded once. Sequencing was done on a sample of PBMCs. The source is a man over 45 in good health and CMV-seronegative. CDR3s include the opening cysteine and the closing phenylalanine or tryptophan. The D gene is left open where the match is weak. Size values are once, few and many counts, or a class for expanded clones, and some rows have none.

V: TRBV15
D: -
J: TRBJ2-5
size: -
CDR3: CATSRVQAAKETQYF
DNA: TGTGCCACCAGCAGAGTCCAAGCGGCAAAAGAGACCCAGTACTTC

V: TRBV28
D: -
J: TRBJ2-6
size: -
CDR3: CASSGHKAGGANVLTF
DNA: TGTGCCAGCAGCGGACACAAGGCCGGAGGGGCCAACGTCCTGACTTTC

V: TRBV6-1
D: -
J: TRBJ2-5
size: -
CDR3: CASSENPPGTQETQYF
DNA: TGTGCCAGCAGTGAAAATCCGCCAGGGACACAAGAGACCCAGTACTTC

V: TRBV7-2
D: -
J: TRBJ2-7
size: -
CDR3: CASSPTWSQTGYEQYF
DNA: TGTGCCAGCAGCCCCACGTGGTCGCAGACGGGCTACGAGCAGTACTTC

V: TRBV7-9
D: TRBD2
J: TRBJ2-5
size: -
CDR3: CASSLDGLAGEETQYF
DNA: TGTGCCAGCAGCTTAGACGGACTAGCGGGAGAAGAGACCCAGTACTTC

V: TRBV7-3
D: -
J: TRBJ2-2
size: -
CDR3: CASSLDFTGELFF
DNA: TGTGCCAGCAGCTTAGACTTCACCGGGGAGCTGTTTTTT

V: TRBV5-1
D: -
J: TRBJ2-5
size: -
CDR3: CASSLGLRQETQYF
DNA: TGCGCCAGCAGCTTAGGACTGAGACAAGAGACCCAGTACTTC

V: TRBV7-2
D: -
J: TRBJ1-5
size: once
CDR3: CASSLGENQPQHF
DNA: TGTGCCAGCAGCTTAGGCGAAAATCAGCCCCAGCATTTT

V: TRBV19
D: -
J: TRBJ1-2
size: -
CDR3: CASSLDRDYGYTF
DNA: TGTGCCAGTAGCCTCGACAGAGACTATGGCTACACCTTC

V: TRBV4-3
D: TRBD1
J: TRBJ2-2
size: -
CDR3: CASSQTLLGQLTGELFF
DNA: TGCGCCAGCAGCCAAACTCTTCTGGGACAGCTCACCGGGGAGCTGTTTTTT

V: TRBV28
D: -
J: TRBJ2-7
size: -
CDR3: CASSFGQGYEQYF
DNA: TGTGCCAGCAGTTTTGGGCAGGGCTACGAGCAGTACTTC

V: TRBV6-6
D: TRBD1
J: TRBJ2-3
size: -
CDR3: CASSKPGQGADTQYF
DNA: TGTGCCAGCAGTAAACCGGGACAGGGCGCAGATACGCAGTATTTT

V: TRBV6-5
D: -
J: TRBJ1-2
size: -
CDR3: CASHSSRGGYTF
DNA: TGTGCCAGCCACTCTTCCAGGGGTGGCTACACCTTC

V: TRBV6-5
D: -
J: TRBJ2-7
size: -
CDR3: CASSYSSGRLEQYF
DNA: TGTGCCAGCAGTTACTCGTCAGGGCGCCTCGAGCAGTACTTC

V: TRBV9
D: TRBD2
J: TRBJ2-5
size: -
CDR3: CASSVGAGVQETQYF
DNA: TGTGCCAGCAGCGTAGGGGCGGGAGTGCAAGAGACCCAGTACTTC

V: TRBV12-5
D: TRBD1
J: TRBJ2-7
size: -
CDR3: CASGLGTGGHEQYF
DNA: TGTGCTAGTGGTTTGGGGACAGGGGGCCACGAGCAGTACTTC

V: TRBV5-1
D: TRBD2
J: TRBJ2-1
size: -
CDR3: CASSKTSGSGHEQFF
DNA: TGCGCCAGCAGCAAGACTAGCGGGAGTGGCCATGAGCAGTTCTTC

V: TRBV29-1
D: -
J: TRBJ1-1
size: once
CDR3: CSVDNRGVTEAFF
DNA: TGCAGCGTTGACAACCGGGGGGTCACTGAAGCTTTCTTT

V: TRBV6-5
D: TRBD2
J: TRBJ2-1
size: few
CDR3: CASSRTSGYYNEQFF
DNA: TGTGCCAGCAGCAGAACTAGCGGGTATTACAATGAGCAGTTCTTC

V: TRBV5-1
D: TRBD2
J: TRBJ2-7
size: -
CDR3: CASSSVTGLAGGRNEQYF
DNA: TGCGCCAGCAGCTCTGTAACCGGACTAGCGGGAGGAAGGAACGAGCAGTACTTC

V: TRBV9
D: TRBD2
J: TRBJ2-1
size: -
CDR3: CASSVAGGPREGYEQFF
DNA: TGTGCCAGCAGCGTAGCTGGGGGTCCGCGGGAGGGTTATGAGCAGTTCTTC

V: TRBV6-1
D: TRBD1
J: TRBJ2-7
size: -
CDR3: CASSMDRGFYEQYF
DNA: TGTGCCAGCAGTATGGACAGGGGGTTTTACGAGCAGTACTTC

V: TRBV6-5
D: TRBD1
J: TRBJ2-7
size: -
CDR3: CASRTGILYEQYF
DNA: TGTGCCAGCAGGACAGGGATCCTATACGAGCAGTACTTC

V: TRBV10-3
D: TRBD1
J: TRBJ1-1
size: medium-sized
CDR3: CAIRGGQENTEAFF
DNA: TGTGCCATCAGGGGAGGACAGGAGAACACTGAAGCTTTCTTT

V: TRBV5-1
D: -
J: TRBJ2-1
size: once
CDR3: CASSLGRSSHGEQFF
DNA: TGCGCCAGCAGCTTGGGGAGGTCGAGTCACGGTGAGCAGTTCTTC

V: TRBV6-5
D: -
J: TRBJ1-3
size: few
CDR3: CATQRGNSGNTIYF
DNA: TGTGCCACCCAGCGCGGGAATTCTGGAAACACCATATATTTT

V: TRBV28
D: -
J: TRBJ1-2
size: -
CDR3: CASSWGSVGYTF
DNA: TGTGCCAGCAGTTGGGGTAGCGTGGGCTACACCTTC